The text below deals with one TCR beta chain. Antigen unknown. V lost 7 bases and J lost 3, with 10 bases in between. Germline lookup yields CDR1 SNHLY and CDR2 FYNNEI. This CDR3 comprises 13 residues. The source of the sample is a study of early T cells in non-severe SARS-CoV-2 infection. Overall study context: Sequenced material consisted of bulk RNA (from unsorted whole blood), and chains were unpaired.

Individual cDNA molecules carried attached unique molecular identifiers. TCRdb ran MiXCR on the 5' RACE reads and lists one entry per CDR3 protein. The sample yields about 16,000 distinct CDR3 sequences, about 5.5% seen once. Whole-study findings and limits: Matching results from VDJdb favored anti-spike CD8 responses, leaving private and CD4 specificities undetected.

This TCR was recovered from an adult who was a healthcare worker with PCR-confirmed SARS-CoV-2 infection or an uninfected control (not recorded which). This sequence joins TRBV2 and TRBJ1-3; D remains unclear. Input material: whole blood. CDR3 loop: CASTRTDGNTIYF. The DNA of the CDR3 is TGTGCCAGCACCCGGACGGATGGAAACACCATATATTTT.